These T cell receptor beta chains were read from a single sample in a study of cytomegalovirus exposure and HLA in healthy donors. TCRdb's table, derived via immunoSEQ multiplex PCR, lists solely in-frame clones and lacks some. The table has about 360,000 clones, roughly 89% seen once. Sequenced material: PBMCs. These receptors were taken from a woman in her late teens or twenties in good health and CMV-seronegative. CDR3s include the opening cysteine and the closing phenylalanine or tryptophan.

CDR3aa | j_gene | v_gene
CASSQLQGSYEQYF | TRBJ2-7 | TRBV4-1
CASSALAGNEQFF | TRBJ2-1 | TRBV4-1
CASSDKGGGLSGELFF | TRBJ2-2 | TRBV2
CASSGERRDRWPYGYTF | TRBJ1-2 | TRBV9
CASKYRGDNEKLFF | TRBJ1-4 | TRBV2
CASSLIARDAQFF | TRBJ2-1 | TRBV7-6
CASRGSEETQYF | TRBJ2-5 | TRBV27
CASSMSVYETQYF | TRBJ2-5 | TRBV4-1
CASRASGYSYEQYF | TRBJ2-7 | TRBV27
CASSESPFNSEAFF | TRBJ1-1 | TRBV2
CASTLGELFF | TRBJ2-2 | TRBV18
CASSPLRREDNEQFF | TRBJ2-1 | TRBV5-1
CASSELGGSPQETQYF | TRBJ2-5 | TRBV25-1
CASSYSREGYGEQFF | TRBJ2-1 | TRBV6-5
CASRRPRVQTYNEQFF | TRBJ2-1 | TRBV28
CASGIETQYF | TRBJ2-5 | TRBV5-1
CASSLAPDTEAFF | TRBJ1-1 | TRBV5-1